The entry that follows covers one T cell receptor (beta chain) sequence. The antigen remains undetermined. With V trimmed by 5 bases and J by 1 base, 3 bases remained unmatched. The CDR3 has 14 residues. CDR1 is KGHSH and CDR2 is LQKENI in the germline V gene. These data are taken from a study of cytomegalovirus exposure and HLA in healthy donors. The PCR ran on 60 Vbeta and 13 Jbeta primers. Data came from immunoSEQ multiplex PCR; TCRdb stores just in-frame clones and leaves some out. The data contain roughly 100,000 clones, about 80% of them singletons. Points from the study as a whole: Sequences of the TCR beta chain were said to predict the HLA-A and HLA-B alleles of most subjects accurately.

The J gene is TRBJ2-3, the V gene TRBV18, with 7 bases that match TRBD1. Material: PBMCs. The TCR sequence derives from a man between 35 and 55 years old in good health and CMV-seropositive. The CDR3 loop is CASSSGQGTDTQYF. As DNA, the CDR3 is TGTGCCAGCTCATCTGGACAGGGCACAGATACGCAGTATTTT.